Sequencing of this T cell receptor beta chain was carried out in a study of T cells after yellow fever vaccination. General observations from the study: Although most clonotypes did not, a small share appeared in both CD4 and CD8 compartments.

This clonotype was seen more than once but under ten times. The antigen remains undetermined. This CDR3 comprises 15 residues. J was trimmed by 5 bases and V by 6 bases; bases with no gene match: 11. Template switching by 5'RACE produced TCR cDNA, adding a universal primer site and UMIs. TCRdb independently ran MiXCR on the 5' RACE reads; one entry per CDR3 protein. Of fewer than 350,000 distinct CDR3 sequences in the sample, over 8% were seen once. This chain links TRBV12-3 or TRBV12-4 with TRBJ2-5; 8 bases fit TRBD2. This receptor was identified in a man younger than 35 who received the YFV17D yellow fever vaccine. Sample: PBMCs, taken on the day of the first yellow fever vaccination. The CDR3 loop reads CASSGTRGGHETQYF. For the CDR3, the DNA is TGTGCCAGCAGCGGGACCCGGGGGGGCCATGAGACCCAGTACTTC.